The clone carrying this T cell receptor (beta chain) was detected only once. No antigen is known for it. The junction shows a germline mismatch at one end, possibly a read error. These data originate in a study of blood T cells in healthy people across ages. Broader study findings: Per million T cells, TCR beta diversity dropped roughly linearly as age increased. Nothing was known about donor CMV status, and this possibly confounded expanded clonotype changes. Unsorted PBMC input precluded a conclusive naive versus antigen-experienced comparison.

The germline V gene encodes CDR1 MGHDK and CDR2 SYGVNS. This CDR3 has 15 amino acids. Sample-barcoded 5' priming and a J-beta primer mix drove a second PCR of roughly 7 to 11 cycles. Each CDR3 protein gets one entry after TCRdb re-called the 5' RACE reads with MiXCR. The table lists under 2 million distinct CDR3 sequences, roughly 32% of them singletons. The clonotype originates from a woman in her 30s in good health. Material for sequencing was blood. V usage is TRBV25-1 and J usage is TRBJ2-3; D gene ambiguous. The CDR3 region is CASSDGTETTDMQYF. The CDR3 bases are TGTGCCAGCAGTGATGGTACAGAAACCACAGATATGCAGTATTTT.